This T cell receptor beta chain was obtained from a study of T cell repertoires in cytomegalovirus infection. Study outcomes and limitations: The cumulative frequency of public TCR beta families identified carriers of CMV plus the relevant HLA. Dominating the ex vivo response were TCR beta clonotypes that were CMV-specific and HLA-C-restricted.

TCRdb used MiXCR to reprocess the reads, holding one entry per CDR3 protein. Among more than 650,000 distinct CDR3 sequences, under 40% were seen once, and the ten largest hold 2.8%. This clonotype was detected many times. Its antigen is undetermined. The TCR sequence derives from a human donor in good health (CMV status not recorded). Some clones in this sample may be carry-over from other donors' samples. The sample consisted of PBMCs.

The CDR3 DNA sequence: TGTGCCAGCAGCATCTCCAGGGGGCTGAGCTATGGCTACACCTTC. This encodes CASSISRGLSYGYTF. The gene calls are TRBV7-2 and TRBJ1-2; TRBD1 agrees at 8 bases. The CDR3 covers 15 residues. V shed 5 bases and J 4 bases; nucleotides not matched to a gene: 9. Germline values: CDR1 SGHTA, CDR2 FQGNSA.